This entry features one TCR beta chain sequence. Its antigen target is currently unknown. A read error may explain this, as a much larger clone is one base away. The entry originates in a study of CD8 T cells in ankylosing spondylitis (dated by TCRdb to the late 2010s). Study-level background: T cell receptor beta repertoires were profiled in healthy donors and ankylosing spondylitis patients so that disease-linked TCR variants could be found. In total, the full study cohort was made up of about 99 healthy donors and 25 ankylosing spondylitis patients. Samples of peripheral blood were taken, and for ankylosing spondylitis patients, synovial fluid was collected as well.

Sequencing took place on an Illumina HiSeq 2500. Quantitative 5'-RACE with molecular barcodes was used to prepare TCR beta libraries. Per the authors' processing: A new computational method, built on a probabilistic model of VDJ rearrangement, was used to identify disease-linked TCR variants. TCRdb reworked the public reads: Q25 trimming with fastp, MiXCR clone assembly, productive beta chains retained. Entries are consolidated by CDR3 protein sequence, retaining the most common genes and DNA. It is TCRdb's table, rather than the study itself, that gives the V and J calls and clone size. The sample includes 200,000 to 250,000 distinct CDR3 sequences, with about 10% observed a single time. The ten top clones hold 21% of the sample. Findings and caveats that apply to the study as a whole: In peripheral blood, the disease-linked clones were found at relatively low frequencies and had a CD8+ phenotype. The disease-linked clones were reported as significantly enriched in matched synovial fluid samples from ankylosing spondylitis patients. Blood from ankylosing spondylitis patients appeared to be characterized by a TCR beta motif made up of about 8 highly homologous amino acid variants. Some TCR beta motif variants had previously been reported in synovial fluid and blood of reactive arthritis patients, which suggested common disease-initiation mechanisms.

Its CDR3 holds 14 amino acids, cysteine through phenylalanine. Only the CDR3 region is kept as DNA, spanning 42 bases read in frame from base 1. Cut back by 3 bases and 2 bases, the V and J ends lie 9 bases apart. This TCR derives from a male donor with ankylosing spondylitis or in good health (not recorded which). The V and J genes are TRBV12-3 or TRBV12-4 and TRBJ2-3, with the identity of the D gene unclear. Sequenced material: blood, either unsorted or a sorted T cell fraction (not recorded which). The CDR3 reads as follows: CASSFSRFTDTQYF. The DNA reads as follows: TGTGCCAGCAGTTTTAGCCGGTTCACAGATACGCAGTATTTT.